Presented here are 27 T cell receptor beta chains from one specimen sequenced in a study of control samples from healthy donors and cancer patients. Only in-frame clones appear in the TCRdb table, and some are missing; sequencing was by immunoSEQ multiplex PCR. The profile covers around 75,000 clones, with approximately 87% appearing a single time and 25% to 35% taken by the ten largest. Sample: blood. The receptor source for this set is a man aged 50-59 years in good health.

The CDR3 region is CASSVKTNSPLHF. Here the CDR3 DNA reads TGTGCCAGCAGCGTCAAGACCAATTCACCCCTCCACTTT. This sequence joins TRBV7-3 and TRBJ1-6; D gene ambiguous. This CDR3 spans 13 amino acids. Trimming removed 5 bases from V and 7 bases from J, with 9 bases in between. The germline gives CDR1 SGHTA, CDR2 FQGTGA.

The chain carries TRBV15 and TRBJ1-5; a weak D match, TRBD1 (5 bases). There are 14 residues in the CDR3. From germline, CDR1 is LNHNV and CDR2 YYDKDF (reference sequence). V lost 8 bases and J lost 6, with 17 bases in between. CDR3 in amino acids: CATHLAGLSQPQHF. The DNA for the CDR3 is TGTGCCACCCACCTTGCAGGGCTAAGTCAGCCCCAGCATTTT. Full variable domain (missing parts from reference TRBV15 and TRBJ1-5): DAMVIQNPRYQVTQFGKPVTLSCSQTLNHNVMYWYQQKSSQAPKLLFHYYDKDFNNEADTPDNFQSRRPNTSFCFLDIRSPGLGDTAMYLCATHLAGLSQPQHFGDGTRLSIL.

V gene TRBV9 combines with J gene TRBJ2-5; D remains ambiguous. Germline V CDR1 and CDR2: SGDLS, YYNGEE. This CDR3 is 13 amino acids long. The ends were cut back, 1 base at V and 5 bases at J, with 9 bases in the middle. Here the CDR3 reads CASSVSAVETQYF. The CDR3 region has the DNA TGTGCCAGCAGCGTATCCGCCGTGGAGACCCAGTACTTC.

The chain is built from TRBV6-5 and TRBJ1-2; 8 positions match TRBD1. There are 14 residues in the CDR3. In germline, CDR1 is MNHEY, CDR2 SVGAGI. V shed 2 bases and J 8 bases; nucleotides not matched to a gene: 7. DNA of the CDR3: TGTGCCAGCAGTTACACCAGGGGGCTTTTCGGCTACACCTTC. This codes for CASSYTRGLFGYTF.

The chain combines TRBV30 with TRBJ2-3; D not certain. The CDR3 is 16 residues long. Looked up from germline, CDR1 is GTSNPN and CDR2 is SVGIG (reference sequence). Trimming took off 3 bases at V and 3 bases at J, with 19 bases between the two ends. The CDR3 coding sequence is TGTGCCTGGAGGGAAATCCGGCCTCCTGGTACAGATACGCAGTATTTT. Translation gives CAWREIRPPGTDTQYF.

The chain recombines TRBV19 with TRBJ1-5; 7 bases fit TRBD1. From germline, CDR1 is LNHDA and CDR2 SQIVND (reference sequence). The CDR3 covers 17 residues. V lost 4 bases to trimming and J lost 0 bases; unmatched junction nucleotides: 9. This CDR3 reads CASSRTGQMYSNQPQHF. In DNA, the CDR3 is TGTGCCAGTAGTAGGACGGGACAGATGTATAGCAATCAGCCCCAGCATTTT.

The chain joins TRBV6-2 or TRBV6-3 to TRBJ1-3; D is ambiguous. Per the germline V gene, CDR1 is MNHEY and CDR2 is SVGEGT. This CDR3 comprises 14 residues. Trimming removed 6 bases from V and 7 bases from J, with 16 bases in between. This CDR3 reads CASSSATAGNTIYF. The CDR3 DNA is TGTGCCAGCAGCTCGGCCACAGCGGGGAACACCATATATTTT.

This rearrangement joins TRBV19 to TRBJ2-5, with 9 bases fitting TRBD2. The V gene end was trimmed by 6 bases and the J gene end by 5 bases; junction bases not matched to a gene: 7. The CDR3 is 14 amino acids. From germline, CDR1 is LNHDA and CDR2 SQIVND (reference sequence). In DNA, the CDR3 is TGTGCCAGTAGGCTGGCGGGAGGGGGGGAGACCCAGTACTTC. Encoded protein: CASRLAGGGETQYF. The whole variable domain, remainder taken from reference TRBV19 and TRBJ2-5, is DGGITQSPKYLFRKEGQNVTLSCEQNLNHDAMYWYRQDPGQGLRLIYYSQIVNDFQKGDIAEGYSVSREKKESFPLTVTSAQKNPTAFYLCASRLAGGGETQYFGPGTRLLVL.

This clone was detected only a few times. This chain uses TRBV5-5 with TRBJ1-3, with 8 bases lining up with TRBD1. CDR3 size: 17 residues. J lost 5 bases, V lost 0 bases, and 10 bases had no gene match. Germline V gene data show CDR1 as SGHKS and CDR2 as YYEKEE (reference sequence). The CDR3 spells CASSLEQADRARNTIYF. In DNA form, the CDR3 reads TGTGCCAGCAGCTTGGAACAGGCGGACAGGGCAAGAAACACCATATATTTT.

In DNA, the CDR3 is TGTGCCAGCAGTTTAAACCGAAATCAGCCCCAGCATTTT. Translation gives CASSLNRNQPQHF. V is TRBV27 and J is TRBJ1-5, with D unclear. The length of the CDR3 is 13 residues. CDR1 and CDR2 (germline): MNHEY, SMNVEV (reference sequence). Between the trimmed V and J ends, which lost 2 bases and 4 bases, there was a span of 6 bases.

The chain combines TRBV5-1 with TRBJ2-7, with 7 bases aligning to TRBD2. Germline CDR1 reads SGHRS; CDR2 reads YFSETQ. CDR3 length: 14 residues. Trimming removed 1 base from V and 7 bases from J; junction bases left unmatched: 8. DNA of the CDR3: TGCGCCAGCAGCTTGATAGTGTTCGGGAGGGAGCAGTACTTC. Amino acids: CASSLIVFGREQYF.

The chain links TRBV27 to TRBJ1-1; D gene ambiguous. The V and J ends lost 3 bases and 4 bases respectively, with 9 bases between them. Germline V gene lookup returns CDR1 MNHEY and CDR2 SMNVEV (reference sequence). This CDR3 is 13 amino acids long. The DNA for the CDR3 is TGTGCCAGCAGTTTTAGTATTTCCACTGAAGCTTTCTTT. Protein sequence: CASSFSISTEAFF.

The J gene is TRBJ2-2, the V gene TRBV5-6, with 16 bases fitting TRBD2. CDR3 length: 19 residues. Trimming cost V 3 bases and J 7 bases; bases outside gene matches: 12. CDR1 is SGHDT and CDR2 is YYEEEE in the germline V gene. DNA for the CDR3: TGTGCCAGCAGCTCGACAGGGGGACTAGCGGGAGGGCCGGTCGGGGAGCTGTTTTTT. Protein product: CASSSTGGLAGGPVGELFF.

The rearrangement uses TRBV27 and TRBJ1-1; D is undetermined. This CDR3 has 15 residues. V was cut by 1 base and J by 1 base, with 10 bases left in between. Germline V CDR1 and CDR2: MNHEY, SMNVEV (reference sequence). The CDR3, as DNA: TGTGCCAGCAGTTTATTGGTGGGCGGGAACACTGAAGCTTTCTTT. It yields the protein CASSLLVGGNTEAFF.

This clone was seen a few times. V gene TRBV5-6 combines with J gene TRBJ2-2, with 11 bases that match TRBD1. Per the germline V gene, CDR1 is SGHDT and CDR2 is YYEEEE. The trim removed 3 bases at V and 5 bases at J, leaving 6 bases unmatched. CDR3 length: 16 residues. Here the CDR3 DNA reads TGTGCCAGCAGCTCTCCGGGACAGGGGGAAACCGGGGAGCTGTTTTTT. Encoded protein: CASSSPGQGETGELFF.

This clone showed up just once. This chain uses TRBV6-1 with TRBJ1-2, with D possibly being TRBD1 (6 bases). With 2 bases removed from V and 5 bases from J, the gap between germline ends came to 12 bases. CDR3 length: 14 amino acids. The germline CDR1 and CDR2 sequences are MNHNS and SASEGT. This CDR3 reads CASSEQDRRYGYTF. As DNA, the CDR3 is TGTGCCAGCAGTGAACAAGACAGGAGGTATGGCTACACCTTC.

CDR3: CASSLLGGGEAFF. CDR3 nucleotides: TGTGCCAGCAGCTTGCTTGGGGGAGGTGAAGCTTTCTTT. This chain uses TRBV11-2 with TRBJ1-1; perhaps TRBD1 as D (5 bases). The CDR3 loop spans 13 amino acids. Germline V gene lookup returns CDR1 SGHAT and CDR2 FQNNGV. Trimming shortened V by 3 bases and J by 7 bases, and 12 bases separated the two germline ends.

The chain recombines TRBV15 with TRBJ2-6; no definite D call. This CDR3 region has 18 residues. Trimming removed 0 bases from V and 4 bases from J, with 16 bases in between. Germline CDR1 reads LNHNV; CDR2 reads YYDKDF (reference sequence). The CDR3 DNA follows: TGTGCCACCAGCAGAGACCCCGTTGGAGTGGGCGGGGCCAACGTCCTGACTTTC. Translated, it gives CATSRDPVGVGGANVLTF. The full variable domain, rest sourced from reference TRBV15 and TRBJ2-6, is DAMVIQNPRYQVTQFGKPVTLSCSQTLNHNVMYWYQQKSSQAPKLLFHYYDKDFNNEADTPDNFQSRRPNTSFCFLDIRSPGLGDTAMYLCATSRDPVGVGGANVLTFGAGSRLTVL.

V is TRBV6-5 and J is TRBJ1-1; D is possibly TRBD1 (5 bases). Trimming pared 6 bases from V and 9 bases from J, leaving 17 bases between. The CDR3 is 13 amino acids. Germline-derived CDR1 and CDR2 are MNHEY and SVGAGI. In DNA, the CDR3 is TGTGCCAGCAGCCGGGAAGTCGGGGCCCAAGCTTTCTTT. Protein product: CASSREVGAQAFF.

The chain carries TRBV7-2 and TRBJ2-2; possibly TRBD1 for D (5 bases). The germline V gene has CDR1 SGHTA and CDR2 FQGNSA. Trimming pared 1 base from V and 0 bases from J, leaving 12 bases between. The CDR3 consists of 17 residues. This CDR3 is CASSLVGQGTNTGELFF. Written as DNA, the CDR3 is TGTGCCAGCAGCTTAGTCGGTCAGGGAACGAACACCGGGGAGCTGTTTTTT.

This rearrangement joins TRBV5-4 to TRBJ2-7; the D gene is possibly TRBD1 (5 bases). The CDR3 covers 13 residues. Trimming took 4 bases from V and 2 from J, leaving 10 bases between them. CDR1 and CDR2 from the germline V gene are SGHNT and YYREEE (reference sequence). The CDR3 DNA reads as TGTGCCAGCAGCGAAACGGACACCTACGAGCAGTACTTC. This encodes CASSETDTYEQYF.

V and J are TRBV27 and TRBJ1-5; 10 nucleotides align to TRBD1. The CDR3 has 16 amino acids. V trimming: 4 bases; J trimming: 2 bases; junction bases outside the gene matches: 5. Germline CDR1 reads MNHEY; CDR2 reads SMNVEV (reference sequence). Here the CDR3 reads CASSSWTGGGNQPQHF. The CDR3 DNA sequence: TGTGCCAGCAGTTCGTGGACAGGGGGTGGCAATCAGCCCCAGCATTTT.

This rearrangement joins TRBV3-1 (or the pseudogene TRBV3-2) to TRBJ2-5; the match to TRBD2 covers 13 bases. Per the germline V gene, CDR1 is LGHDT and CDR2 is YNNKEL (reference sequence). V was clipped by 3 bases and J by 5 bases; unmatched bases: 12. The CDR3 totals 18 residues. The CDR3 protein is CASSQGAGLAGPRETQYF. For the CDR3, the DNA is TGTGCCAGCAGCCAGGGGGCGGGACTAGCGGGACCAAGGGAGACCCAGTACTTC.

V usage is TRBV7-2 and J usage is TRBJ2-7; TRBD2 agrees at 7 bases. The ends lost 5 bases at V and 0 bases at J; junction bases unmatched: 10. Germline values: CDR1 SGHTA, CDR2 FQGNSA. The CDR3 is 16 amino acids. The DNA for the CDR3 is TGTGCCAGCAGCCTGGACCGTAGGACTAGCTCCTACGAGCAGTACTTC. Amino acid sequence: CASSLDRRTSSYEQYF.

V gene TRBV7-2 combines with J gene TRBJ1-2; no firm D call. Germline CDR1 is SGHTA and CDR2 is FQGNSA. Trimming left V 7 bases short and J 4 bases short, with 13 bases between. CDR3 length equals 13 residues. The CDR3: CASTQRVGYGYTF. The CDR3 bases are TGTGCCAGCACCCAGAGGGTTGGCTATGGCTACACCTTC.

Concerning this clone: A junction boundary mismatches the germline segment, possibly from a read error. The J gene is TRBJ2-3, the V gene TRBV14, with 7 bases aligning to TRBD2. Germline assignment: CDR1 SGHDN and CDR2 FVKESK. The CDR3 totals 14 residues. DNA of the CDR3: TGTGCCAGCAGTCAAGCGGGAAGCACAGATACGCAGTATTTT. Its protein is CASSQAGSTDTQYF. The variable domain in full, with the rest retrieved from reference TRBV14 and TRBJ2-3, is EAGVTQFPSHSVIEKGQTVTLRCDPISGHDNLYWYRRVMGKEIKFLLHFVKESKQDESGMPNNRFLAERTGGTYSTLKVQPAELEDSGVYFCASSQAGSTDTQYFGPGTRLTVL.

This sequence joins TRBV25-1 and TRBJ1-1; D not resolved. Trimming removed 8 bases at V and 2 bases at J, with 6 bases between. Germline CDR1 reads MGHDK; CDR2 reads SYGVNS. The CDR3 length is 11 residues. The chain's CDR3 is CASGKNTEAFF. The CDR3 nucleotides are TGTGCCAGCGGTAAAAACACTGAAGCTTTCTTT.